This is a list of T cell receptor beta chains from one sample in a study of blood T cells in healthy people across ages. MiXCR, applied by TCRdb to the 5' RACE reads, yields one record per CDR3 protein. The repertoire consists of hundreds of thousands of distinct CDR3 sequences, with 32% occurring once and the leading ten covering less than 20%. Sequencing was carried out using blood. These receptors were obtained from a woman aged 80 or older in good health. CDR3s include the opening cysteine and the closing phenylalanine or tryptophan. Each record gives: clone size, V gene, D gene, J gene, CDR3 DNA, CDR3 protein. The D gene is left open where the match is weak. Rows give clone size only sometimes, using once, few, many, or a class for an expanded clone.

>NA|TRBV5-4|TRBD1|TRBJ1-4
TGTGCCAGCAGCTTGGGGGACAGGGGGCTTGAAAAACGGTTTTTT
CASSLGDRGLEKRFF
>many|TRBV20-1|NA|TRBJ2-1
TGCAGTGCCGTAGCCCATAGCTCCTACAATGAGCAGTTCTTC
CSAVAHSSYNEQFF
>many|TRBV9|TRBD2|TRBJ2-2
TGTGCCAGCAGCGTAGTCGCGGGGGACACCGGGGAGCTGTTTTTT
CASSVVAGDTGELFF
>many|TRBV5-1|NA|TRBJ2-7
TGCGCCAGCAGCTTGGAGTGGCATTACGAGCAGTACTTC
CASSLEWHYEQYF
>few|TRBV4-1|TRBD1|TRBJ1-2
TGCGCCAGCAGCCCGACAGGGTATATGGATGGCTACACCTTC
CASSPTGYMDGYTF
>few|TRBV3-1|TRBD1|TRBJ2-2
TGTGCCAGCAGCCAGGGACAGGGAACCGGGGAGCTGTTTTTT
CASSQGQGTGELFF
>many|TRBV7-2|NA|TRBJ1-5
TGTGCCAGCAGCTTAGAGGCGGTTAGCAATCAGCCCCAGCATTTT
CASSLEAVSNQPQHF
>few|TRBV7-2|NA|TRBJ1-1
TGTGCCAGCAGCTCCGTGGGGGGGAACACTGAAGCTTTCTTT
CASSSVGGNTEAFF
>many|TRBV12-3/TRBV12-4|NA|TRBJ1-5
TGTGCCAGCAGTTTAAGTCAGCCCCAGCATTTT
CASSLSQPQHF
>medium-sized|TRBV5-1|NA|TRBJ2-5
TGCGCCAGCAGCTTGGCCAGGGCAGCCCAAGAGACCCAGTACTTC
CASSLARAAQETQYF
>NA|TRBV30|NA|TRBJ1-2
TGTGCCTGGGTCCCCCCGGGCAGCCCTTCTGGCTACACCTTC
CAWVPPGSPSGYTF
>few|TRBV9|TRBD2|TRBJ2-2
TGTGCCAGCAGCGTAGCCGGGACTAGCGGAAACACCGGGGAGCTGTTTTTT
CASSVAGTSGNTGELFF
>NA|TRBV15|TRBD1|TRBJ2-2
TGTGCCACCAGCAGGCGGACAGGGGTTAACTCCGGGGAGCGGTTTTTT
CATSRRTGVNSGERFF
>few|TRBV5-6|NA|TRBJ1-5
TGTGCCAGCAGCAACTATCACACAGGGAACAATCAGCCCCAGCATTTT
CASSNYHTGNNQPQHF
>few|TRBV12-3/TRBV12-4|NA|TRBJ2-3
TGTGCCAGCAAACTAAAGGTGAGCACAGATGCGCAGTATTTT
CASKLKVSTDAQYF
>NA|TRBV5-1|NA|TRBJ2-1
TGCGCCAGCAGCGCTAAGGATAAGCGCTACAATGAGCAGTTCTTC
CASSAKDKRYNEQFF
>many|TRBV4-1|TRBD1|TRBJ1-2
TGCGCCAGCAGCCAGGTGAATCCCGGGACAGGGGGACGATTCTATGGCTACACCTTC
CASSQVNPGTGGRFYGYTF
>many|TRBV2|TRBD2|TRBJ2-3
TGTGCCAGCAGTGCTCTAGCGGGGGCCCCGTCGGATACGCAGTATTTT
CASSALAGAPSDTQYF
>many|TRBV7-8|NA|TRBJ1-4
TGTGCCAGCAGCTTAAGTATCCTCTGGACACCCGATGAAAAACTGTTTTTT
CASSLSILWTPDEKLFF
>NA|TRBV20-1|NA|TRBJ2-7
TGCAGTGCTAGAGATGTTTCGCCTTACGAGCAGTACTTC
CSARDVSPYEQYF
>few|TRBV12-3/TRBV12-4|NA|TRBJ1-4
TGTGCCAGCAGAATAGTGGGTACCAATGAAAAACTGTTTTTT
CASRIVGTNEKLFF
>few|TRBV20-1|NA|TRBJ2-2
TGCAGTGCTAGTCTACAGGTCACCGGGGAGCTGTTTTTT
CSASLQVTGELFF
>many|TRBV4-2|NA|TRBJ1-4
TGTGCCAGCAGAGAGGGGCAGCGCTCTCAGGGTGAAAAACTGTTTTTT
CASREGQRSQGEKLFF
>NA|TRBV6-5|NA|TRBJ1-2
TGTGCCAGCAGTTTCGACGGGACATCGTATACCTATGGCTACACCTTC
CASSFDGTSYTYGYTF
>many|TRBV30|NA|TRBJ1-2
TGTGCCTGGAACCTCGGACCCGGCTACACCTTC
CAWNLGPGYTF
>few|TRBV12-3/TRBV12-4|TRBD1|TRBJ2-7
TGTGCCAGCAGTTTCCCTGGACAGGGCTACTACGAGCAGTACTTC
CASSFPGQGYYEQYF
>many|TRBV20-1|NA|TRBJ2-5
TGCAGTGCTAGAGATGGGGGCGGGGCACAAGAGACCCAGTACTTC
CSARDGGGAQETQYF
>many|TRBV9|TRBD1|TRBJ1-5
TGTGCCAGCAGCGCCGGACAGGGGAGGGATCAGCCCCAGCATTTT
CASSAGQGRDQPQHF
>many|TRBV3-1|NA|TRBJ2-7
TGTGCCAGCAGCCAAGGCGTCTCCTACGAGCAGTACTTC
CASSQGVSYEQYF
>many|TRBV7-9|NA|TRBJ2-5
TGTGCCAGCAGCTTAGCCCTTTCGGGCCGGGGGACCCAGTACTTC
CASSLALSGRGTQYF
>few|TRBV20-1|NA|TRBJ2-3
TGCAGTGCTAGGGGGGACACCTCCACAGATACGCAGTATTTT
CSARGDTSTDTQYF
>many|TRBV12-3/TRBV12-4|TRBD2|TRBJ2-1
TGTGCCAGCAGCCTCCGGACTAGCGGGGGGAAGGATGAGCAGTTCTTC
CASSLRTSGGKDEQFF
>NA|TRBV18|NA|TRBJ1-1
TGTGCCAGCTCACCCCGGCAGGGAAGGAACACTGAAGCTTTCTTT
CASSPRQGRNTEAFF
>NA|TRBV5-1|NA|TRBJ2-1
TGCGCCAGCAGCGTCCGGGGGGCAAGCTCCTACAATGAGCAGTTCTTC
CASSVRGASSYNEQFF
>NA|TRBV6-6|TRBD1|TRBJ1-1
TGTGCCAGCGTTCCTTCGACAGGGGGCACTGAAGCTTTCTTT
CASVPSTGGTEAFF
>few|TRBV30|NA|TRBJ1-5
TGTGCCTGGAGTGTATCGGTCCAGGGCAGCAATCAGCCCCAGCATTTT
CAWSVSVQGSNQPQHF
>many|TRBV3-1|NA|TRBJ1-6
TGTGCCAGCAGCCATCCTCTCCAAGGATCACCCCTCCACTTT
CASSHPLQGSPLHF
>many|TRBV5-1|NA|TRBJ2-5
TGCGCCAGCAGCTTGGAGACTATAGGGGAGACCCAGTACTTC
CASSLETIGETQYF
>NA|TRBV2|NA|TRBJ2-1
TGTGCCAGCAGGGTGCCCCGGCAGGGATCCGAGCAGTTCTTC
CASRVPRQGSEQFF
>few|TRBV6-1|NA|TRBJ1-5
TGTGCCACCTTAGGGACGTCGGGCAATCAGCCCCAGCATTTT
CATLGTSGNQPQHF
>many|TRBV7-2|NA|TRBJ1-2
TGTGCCAGCAGCTTAGAGATGAGGGACGGCTACACCTTC
CASSLEMRDGYTF
>once|TRBV4-1|NA|TRBJ2-7
TGCGCCAGCACCGGACCTGGGGGGAGCTCCTACAATGAGCAGTACTTC
CASTGPGGSSYNEQYF
>NA|TRBV5-1|NA|TRBJ2-3
TGCGCCAGCAGCTGGGGGGCCCCGACAGAGACGCAGTATTTT
CASSWGAPTETQYF
>many|TRBV10-3|TRBD2|TRBJ2-3
TGTGCCATCAGTGAGTCTGGACTAGCCACAGATACGCAGTATTTT
CAISESGLATDTQYF
>many|TRBV4-1|NA|TRBJ1-5
TGCGCCAGCAGCCAAGATCCCCGGCAGCCCCAGCATTTT
CASSQDPRQPQHF
>once|TRBV7-9|NA|TRBJ2-7
TGTGCCAGCAGCCCCAGGGCCGCAACCTACGAGCAGTACTTC
CASSPRAATYEQYF
>NA|TRBV30|NA|TRBJ1-1
TGTGCCTGGAGTCCCACGGGCTACGAACGGACTGAAGCTTTCTTT
CAWSPTGYERTEAFF
>many|TRBV5-1|TRBD2|TRBJ2-5
TGCGCCAGCAGCTTGGGGGCGCGACTAGCCCAAGAGACCCAGTACTTC
CASSLGARLAQETQYF
>few|TRBV27|NA|TRBJ1-1
TGTGCCAGCAGTTCGTACGGTACCTACACTGAAGCTTTCTTT
CASSSYGTYTEAFF
>once|TRBV6-5|TRBD1|TRBJ1-2
TGTGCCAGCGCTACTATGAGACAGGGTTATGGCTACACCTTC
CASATMRQGYGYTF
>NA|TRBV5-4|NA|TRBJ2-5
TGTGCCAGCAGCTTGCGACCGGGGCAGATCCAAGAGACCCAGTACTTC
CASSLRPGQIQETQYF
>many|TRBV9|NA|TRBJ1-2
TGTGCCAGCAGCCTAGACAGTGGCTACACCTTC
CASSLDSGYTF
>NA|TRBV28|NA|TRBJ1-6
TGTGCCAGCAGTTTAAATCTCGGGGGTTCACCCCTCCACTTT
CASSLNLGGSPLHF